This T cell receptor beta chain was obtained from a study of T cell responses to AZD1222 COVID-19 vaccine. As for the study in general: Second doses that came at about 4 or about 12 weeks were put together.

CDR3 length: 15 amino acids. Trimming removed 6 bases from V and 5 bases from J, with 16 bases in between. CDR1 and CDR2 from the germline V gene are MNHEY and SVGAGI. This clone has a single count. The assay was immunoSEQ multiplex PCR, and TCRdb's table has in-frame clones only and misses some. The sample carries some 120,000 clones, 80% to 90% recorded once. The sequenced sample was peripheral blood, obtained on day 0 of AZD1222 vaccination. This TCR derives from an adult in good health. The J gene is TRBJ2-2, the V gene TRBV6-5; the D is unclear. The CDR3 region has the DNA TGTGCCAGCAGACCGGCTAGGGCTCTGACCGGGGAGCTGTTTTTT. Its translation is CASRPARALTGELFF.